This T cell receptor (beta chain) came from a study of PD-1 blockade in classical Hodgkin lymphoma. This CDR3 comprises 16 residues. Trimming left V 4 bases short and J 4 bases short, with 21 bases between. Germline V gives CDR1 SGHNT, CDR2 YYREEE (reference sequence). Profiling relied on immunoSEQ multiplex PCR, and the TCRdb table lists in-frame clones only, not all of them. The sample gives 30,000 to 35,000 clones, roughly 90% of which show up once; roughly 0.24% is in the top ten. Every patient experienced relapse after autologous stem cell transplantation, and brentuximab vedotin exposure varied. By magnetic negative selection, CD4+ T cells were purified from thawed PBMCs.

The receptor's source is a human donor with classical Hodgkin lymphoma. The chain couples TRBV5-4 to TRBJ2-7; D may match TRBD1 or TRBD2 (6 bases each). The starting material was CD4+ T cells from blood, obtained at baseline. CDR3 protein: CASSRAGGGNGYEQYF. Here the CDR3 DNA reads TGTGCCAGCAGCCGCGCCGGAGGGGGAAATGGGTACGAGCAGTACTTC.